Below, 15 T cell receptor beta chains from the same sample are listed, as sequenced in a study of CD8 T cells in ankylosing spondylitis. TCRdb independently ran MiXCR on the 5' RACE reads; one entry per CDR3 protein. This sample has a few hundred thousand distinct CDR3 sequences; around 21% occur once, and the top ten carry 3.5%. The sample consisted of blood, either unsorted or a sorted T cell fraction (not recorded which). The receptor source for this set is a female donor with ankylosing spondylitis or in good health (not recorded which).

This clonotype was counted only a few times. This chain links TRBV4-2 with TRBJ2-7; TRBD2 aligns across 10 bases. The CDR3 is 15 residues long. Germline loops: CDR1 LGHNA, CDR2 YNFKEQ. V shed 0 bases, J shed 6 bases, and the junction held 5 bases outside the gene matches. The CDR3 DNA reads TGTGCCAGCAGCCAAGAAATGGAGCGGGAGGGCGAGCAGTACTTC. Encoded protein: CASSQEMEREGEQYF.

This clonotype was counted at least ten times. The CDR3 loop is CAISRTDSSYNEQFF. The CDR3 nucleotides are TGTGCCATCAGTCGGACCGATAGCTCCTACAATGAGCAGTTCTTC. The chain joins TRBV10-3 to TRBJ2-1; D gene ambiguous. The CDR3 contains 15 residues. Trimming removed 5 bases at V and 0 bases at J, with 11 bases between. Germline-derived CDR1 and CDR2 are ENHRY and SYGVKD.

V is TRBV6-8 and J is TRBJ2-1; possible D gene TRBD2, 6 bases. V was clipped by 7 bases and J by 8 bases, with 9 bases between them. The CDR3 is 11 amino acids. Germline-derived CDR1 and CDR2 are MNHGY and SAAAGT. The CDR3 loop is CASTPSDEQFF. The DNA for the CDR3 is TGTGCCAGCACCCCTAGCGATGAGCAGTTCTTC.

V is TRBV6-1 and J is TRBJ2-5; 8 bases fit TRBD1. The CDR3 is made up of 13 amino acids. Germline loops: CDR1 MNHNS, CDR2 SASEGT. The V segment lost 6 bases and the J segment 1 base; nucleotides outside the gene matches: 1. The CDR3: CASRGQVQETQYF. Here the CDR3 DNA reads TGTGCCAGCAGGGGACAGGTCCAAGAGACCCAGTACTTC.

V is TRBV3-1 and J is TRBJ1-2; D is unclear. The CDR3 is 14 amino acids. Germline loops: CDR1 LGHDT, CDR2 YNNKEL (reference sequence). The ends were cut back, 0 bases at V and 4 bases at J, with 9 bases in the middle. The CDR3 bases are TGTGCCAGCAGCCAAGATGCGGTGGGCTATGGCTACACCTTC. It yields the protein CASSQDAVGYGYTF.

V gene TRBV6-2 or TRBV6-3 combines with J gene TRBJ1-1; no firm D call. CDR1 and CDR2 from the germline V gene are MNHEY and SVGEGT. The CDR3 runs 15 residues. V shed 5 bases and J shed 6 bases, with 19 bases lying between them. CDR3 loop: CASSAEDGRGPEAFF. In DNA form, the CDR3 reads TGTGCCAGCAGTGCCGAGGACGGTCGCGGGCCTGAAGCTTTCTTT.

This chain links TRBV5-5 with TRBJ1-5; the D gene is possibly TRBD1 (5 bases). Trimming removed 3 bases from V and 6 bases from J, with 10 bases in between. CDR3 length equals 13 residues. The germline gives CDR1 SGHKS, CDR2 YYEKEE (reference sequence). CDR3 in amino acids: CASSSRVGQPQHF. In DNA, the CDR3 is TGTGCCAGCAGCTCCAGGGTGGGTCAGCCCCAGCATTTT.

This chain links TRBV6-2 or TRBV6-3 with TRBJ2-5, with 9 positions matching TRBD1. V was clipped by 6 bases and J by 7 bases; unmatched bases: 12. The CDR3 consists of 15 residues. Germline values: CDR1 MNHEY, CDR2 SVGEGT. DNA for the CDR3: TGTGCCAGCAGGGGACAGGGAGTCCTTAAAGGGACCCAGTACTTC. It specifies CASRGQGVLKGTQYF.

V is TRBV6-1 and J is TRBJ2-3; the D gene is possibly TRBD2 (6 bases). CDR1 MNHNS and CDR2 SASEGT come from the germline V gene. V was pared by 6 bases and J by 2 bases, with 12 bases between. The CDR3 spans 14 residues. The CDR3 DNA follows: TGTGCCAGCAGGCTACCGGGGGACACAGATACGCAGTATTTT. Protein sequence: CASRLPGDTDTQYF.

This chain joins TRBV15 and TRBJ2-1; unclear D gene. V was shortened by 2 bases and J by 6 bases, with 8 bases between the two germline ends. The CDR3 consists of 13 residues. The germline V gene encodes CDR1 LNHNV and CDR2 YYDKDF (reference sequence). DNA of the CDR3: TGTGCCACCAGCAGACTACCATCCAATGAGCAGTTCTTC. It codes for CATSRLPSNEQFF. The full variable domain, with the rest looked up from reference TRBV15 and TRBJ2-1, is DAMVIQNPRYQVTQFGKPVTLSCSQTLNHNVMYWYQQKSSQAPKLLFHYYDKDFNNEADTPDNFQSRRPNTSFCFLDIRSPGLGDTAMYLCATSRLPSNEQFFGPGTRLTVL.

This clonotype was recorded only once. The chain joins TRBV28 to TRBJ1-2; perhaps TRBD1 as D (5 bases). V was cut by 6 bases and J by 3 bases, with 17 bases left in between. The germline gives CDR1 MDHEN, CDR2 SYDVKM. CDR3 length: 15 amino acids. CDR3 sequence (DNA): TGTGCCAGCAGATCCTGGGGGTGGGACTACTATGGCTACACCTTC. Amino acid sequence: CASRSWGWDYYGYTF.

The V call is TRBV20-1, the J call TRBJ1-1; no reliable D call. Germline V CDR1 and CDR2: DFQATT, SNEGSKA (reference sequence). The ends were cut back, 4 bases at V and 0 bases at J, with 3 bases in the middle. The CDR3 contains 11 residues. CDR3 bases: TGCAGTGCTAAGGTGAACACTGAAGCTTTCTTT. It is translated as CSAKVNTEAFF.

The V call is TRBV12-3 or TRBV12-4, the J call TRBJ2-4, with 10 bases identical to TRBD2. CDR3 length: 16 residues. V shed 6 bases and J 9 bases; nucleotides not matched to a gene: 14. CDR3 sequence (DNA): TGTGCCAGCAGCTTGGATGGACTAGCGGACACCGCCATTCAGTACTTC. Its protein product is CASSLDGLADTAIQYF.

This clonotype came up many times. Here the CDR3 DNA reads TGCAGCATCACCGTCCAGGGGGGGGACACTGAAGCTTTCTTT. Translation gives CSITVQGGDTEAFF. The chain has TRBV29-1 and TRBJ1-1, with 7 positions matching TRBD1. Trimming took 8 bases from V and 3 from J; bases not matched to a gene: 12. CDR1 SQVTM and CDR2 ANQGSEA come from the germline V gene. This CDR3 spans 14 amino acids.

This clonotype was recorded many times. The chain joins TRBV24-1 to TRBJ2-1, with 10 bases lining up with TRBD1. The germline gives CDR1 KGHDR, CDR2 SFDVKD. Unmatched junction bases numbered 12, after V lost 7 bases and J lost 7 bases. The CDR3 loop spans 16 amino acids. CDR3 DNA sequence: TGTGCCACCAGACCCCCTGACAGGGGGCAAGGGAATGAGCAGTTCTTC. It codes for CATRPPDRGQGNEQFF.